These T cell receptor beta chains were read from a single sample in a study of OX40 agonist ivuxolimab in advanced cancers. The protocol was immunoSEQ multiplex PCR, while the TCRdb copy is restricted to in-frame clones and leaves out a portion. The top ten hold less than 2% of the sample, which has roughly 36,000 clones, roughly 84% seen once. The sequenced sample was CD4+ or CD8+ T cells sorted from blood, obtained in a trial of the OX40 agonist ivuxolimab. These receptors were collected from an adult with an advanced solid tumor such as melanoma, head and neck, liver or kidney cancer. CDR3s include the opening cysteine and the closing phenylalanine or tryptophan. The D gene is left open where the match is weak. Where a row states a size, it is once, few, many or the class of an expanded clone; other rows omit it.

V gene: TRBV7-5; J gene: TRBJ1-5; D gene: -; clone size: -; CDR3 protein: CARSLRRGEGRGSNQPQHF; CDR3 DNA: TGTGCCAGAAGCCTACGACGTGGCGAGGGTCGAGGCTCCAATCAGCCCCAGCATTTT
V gene: TRBV25-1; J gene: TRBJ2-1; D gene: -; clone size: -; CDR3 protein: CASNQRGLDNEQFF; CDR3 DNA: TGTGCCAGCAACCAACGGGGACTGGACAATGAGCAGTTCTTC
V gene: TRBV27; J gene: TRBJ2-7; D gene: TRBD2; clone size: -; CDR3 protein: CASSLSGTSGRAIKQYF; CDR3 DNA: TGTGCCAGCAGTTTATCAGGGACTAGCGGGAGGGCCATCAAGCAGTACTTC
V gene: TRBV27; J gene: TRBJ2-4; D gene: -; clone size: once; CDR3 protein: CASSPSVGFVAKNIQYF; CDR3 DNA: TGTGCCAGCAGCCCTTCTGTGGGTTTCGTAGCCAAAAACATTCAGTACTTC
V gene: TRBV9; J gene: TRBJ2-7; D gene: TRBD2; clone size: -; CDR3 protein: CASSVTGRAAEQYF; CDR3 DNA: TGTGCCAGCAGCGTAACTGGGAGGGCCGCCGAGCAGTACTTC
V gene: TRBV6-4; J gene: TRBJ2-2; D gene: -; clone size: -; CDR3 protein: CASSDSSGAGELFF; CDR3 DNA: TGTGCCAGCAGTGACTCATCTGGCGCCGGGGAGCTGTTTTTT
V gene: TRBV2; J gene: TRBJ2-1; D gene: -; clone size: -; CDR3 protein: CASIRFPLRDYNEQFF; CDR3 DNA: TGTGCCAGCATCCGATTCCCCCTCAGGGACTACAATGAGCAGTTCTTC
V gene: TRBV11-1; J gene: TRBJ2-7; D gene: -; clone size: -; CDR3 protein: CASSLEGTDEQYF; CDR3 DNA: TGTGCCAGCAGCTTAGAGGGAACGGACGAGCAGTACTTC
V gene: TRBV6-1; J gene: TRBJ2-7; D gene: TRBD2; clone size: -; CDR3 protein: CASSEALQSGAYEQYF; CDR3 DNA: TGTGCCAGCAGTGAAGCGCTTCAGAGCGGGGCTTACGAGCAGTACTTC
V gene: TRBV5-6; J gene: TRBJ2-7; D gene: -; clone size: -; CDR3 protein: CASSRREKYEQYF; CDR3 DNA: TGTGCCAGCAGCCGCAGGGAGAAATACGAGCAGTACTTC
V gene: TRBV29-1; J gene: TRBJ2-5; D gene: -; clone size: -; CDR3 protein: CSATRGGNQETQYF; CDR3 DNA: TGCAGCGCCACTAGGGGGGGCAACCAAGAGACCCAGTACTTC
V gene: TRBV11-2; J gene: TRBJ2-7; D gene: TRBD2; clone size: once; CDR3 protein: CASSLVPSGRHYEQYF; CDR3 DNA: TGTGCCAGCAGCTTAGTTCCTAGCGGGAGACACTACGAGCAGTACTTC
V gene: TRBV5-1; J gene: TRBJ2-5; D gene: -; clone size: -; CDR3 protein: CASSLGSRETQYF; CDR3 DNA: TGCGCCAGCAGCTTAGGCTCGCGGGAGACCCAGTACTTC
V gene: TRBV21-1; J gene: TRBJ2-3; D gene: -; clone size: -; CDR3 protein: CASSKLDSTDTQYF; CDR3 DNA: TGTGCCAGCAGCAAGCTGGACTCAACAGATACGCAGTATTTT
V gene: TRBV18; J gene: TRBJ2-2; D gene: TRBD2; clone size: -; CDR3 protein: CASSPPTGGAGELFF; CDR3 DNA: TGTGCCAGCTCACCACCGACGGGAGGGGCCGGGGAGCTGTTTTTT
V gene: TRBV11-2; J gene: TRBJ2-7; D gene: -; clone size: -; CDR3 protein: CASGTHSYEQYF; CDR3 DNA: TGTGCCAGCGGTACTCACTCCTACGAGCAGTACTTC
V gene: TRBV15; J gene: TRBJ1-1; D gene: -; clone size: -; CDR3 protein: CATSREVEAFF; CDR3 DNA: TGTGCCACCAGCAGAGAGGTGGAAGCTTTCTTT
V gene: TRBV5-4; J gene: TRBJ1-4; D gene: -; clone size: -; CDR3 protein: CASSSGVTNEKLFF; CDR3 DNA: TGTGCCAGCAGCTCGGGGGTGACTAATGAAAAACTGTTTTTT
V gene: TRBV19; J gene: TRBJ2-6; D gene: -; clone size: -; CDR3 protein: CASSVMVLGAGANVLTF; CDR3 DNA: TGTGCCAGTAGTGTGATGGTATTGGGGGCTGGGGCCAACGTCCTGACTTTC
V gene: TRBV30; J gene: TRBJ2-5; D gene: -; clone size: -; CDR3 protein: CAWASGGQTQYF; CDR3 DNA: TGTGCCTGGGCAAGCGGAGGGCAGACCCAGTACTTC
V gene: TRBV19; J gene: TRBJ2-2; D gene: -; clone size: -; CDR3 protein: CASSIIFAGTGELFF; CDR3 DNA: TGTGCCAGTAGTATAATTTTTGCGGGAACCGGGGAGCTGTTTTTT
V gene: TRBV27; J gene: TRBJ1-2; D gene: -; clone size: -; CDR3 protein: CASTPLDGTNGYTF; CDR3 DNA: TGTGCCAGCACTCCCTTGGACGGGACCAATGGCTACACCTTC
V gene: TRBV7-9; J gene: TRBJ1-2; D gene: -; clone size: -; CDR3 protein: CASSLGQSPAYGYTF; CDR3 DNA: TGTGCCAGCAGCCTTGGACAATCGCCAGCCTATGGCTACACCTTC
V gene: TRBV5-1; J gene: TRBJ1-2; D gene: -; clone size: -; CDR3 protein: CASSLTIGGYTF; CDR3 DNA: TGCGCCAGCAGCTTGACTATTGGGGGCTACACCTTC
V gene: TRBV5-1; J gene: TRBJ1-3; D gene: -; clone size: -; CDR3 protein: CASSLRSSGNTIYF; CDR3 DNA: TGCGCCAGCAGCTTGCGGAGCTCTGGAAACACCATATATTTT
V gene: TRBV29-1; J gene: TRBJ2-1; D gene: -; clone size: -; CDR3 protein: CSGQGGNEQFF; CDR3 DNA: TGCAGCGGGCAGGGAGGCAATGAGCAGTTCTTC
V gene: TRBV5-1; J gene: TRBJ2-7; D gene: -; clone size: -; CDR3 protein: CASRGEGTGLGQYF; CDR3 DNA: TGCGCCAGCAGGGGGGAAGGGACTGGCCTAGGGCAGTACTTC
V gene: TRBV29-1; J gene: TRBJ1-2; D gene: -; clone size: -; CDR3 protein: CSVLHYGYTF; CDR3 DNA: TGCAGCGTGCTGCACTATGGCTACACCTTC
V gene: TRBV19; J gene: TRBJ1-1; D gene: -; clone size: -; CDR3 protein: CASSAFDAGNTEAFF; CDR3 DNA: TGTGCCAGTAGTGCCTTCGACGCGGGGAACACTGAAGCTTTCTTT
V gene: TRBV30; J gene: TRBJ2-1; D gene: -; clone size: -; CDR3 protein: CAWEKGTGGTSGRPLLLFF; CDR3 DNA: TGTGCCTGGGAGAAAGGGACAGGGGGAACTAGCGGGAGACCCCTCCTCCTGTTCTTC
V gene: TRBV15; J gene: TRBJ2-3; D gene: -; clone size: -; CDR3 protein: CATSAGRNTDTQYF; CDR3 DNA: TGTGCCACCAGCGCAGGCAGGAACACAGATACGCAGTATTTT
V gene: TRBV10-3; J gene: TRBJ1-4; D gene: -; clone size: -; CDR3 protein: CAISDPGGQGMRNEKLFF; CDR3 DNA: TGTGCCATCAGTGACCCCGGGGGGCAGGGAATGCGTAATGAAAAACTGTTTTTT
V gene: TRBV6-6; J gene: TRBJ2-7; D gene: TRBD2; clone size: -; CDR3 protein: CASSYRRGGVGEQYF; CDR3 DNA: TGTGCCAGCAGTTACCGCCGGGGGGGGGTCGGGGAGCAGTACTTC
V gene: TRBV6-1; J gene: TRBJ1-5; D gene: -; clone size: -; CDR3 protein: CASTRSLGNNQPQHF; CDR3 DNA: TGTGCCAGCACCAGGTCGTTAGGTAACAATCAGCCCCAGCATTTT
V gene: TRBV7-9; J gene: TRBJ1-1; D gene: TRBD1; clone size: once; CDR3 protein: CASRGRQGAEAFF; CDR3 DNA: TGTGCCAGCAGGGGTAGACAGGGGGCTGAAGCTTTCTTT
V gene: TRBV2; J gene: TRBJ2-7; D gene: -; clone size: -; CDR3 protein: CASSDSGETRYEQYF; CDR3 DNA: TGTGCCAGCAGTGACTCCGGGGAGACTCGCTACGAGCAGTACTTC
V gene: TRBV14; J gene: TRBJ1-1; D gene: -; clone size: -; CDR3 protein: CASSQDRRRNTEAFF; CDR3 DNA: TGTGCCAGCAGCCAAGATCGTAGGAGGAACACTGAAGCTTTCTTT
V gene: TRBV11-1; J gene: TRBJ2-2; D gene: -; clone size: -; CDR3 protein: CASSYRAGNTGELFF; CDR3 DNA: TGTGCCAGCAGCTACCGAGCGGGGAACACCGGGGAGCTGTTTTTT
V gene: TRBV2; J gene: TRBJ2-3; D gene: -; clone size: -; CDR3 protein: CATSSGVGGNTDTQYF; CDR3 DNA: TGTGCCACCAGTTCGGGGGTAGGGGGGAACACAGATACGCAGTATTTT
V gene: TRBV18; J gene: TRBJ2-5; D gene: TRBD1; clone size: -; CDR3 protein: CASFSGTGGFETQYF; CDR3 DNA: TGTGCCAGCTTCTCCGGGACAGGGGGCTTCGAGACCCAGTACTTC
V gene: TRBV28; J gene: TRBJ1-4; D gene: -; clone size: few; CDR3 protein: CASHSRGGARERLFF; CDR3 DNA: TGTGCCAGTCACAGCCGGGGGGGAGCGAGGGAAAGACTGTTTTTT
V gene: TRBV12-5; J gene: TRBJ2-7; D gene: TRBD1; clone size: few; CDR3 protein: CASGLYRDRGVSYEQYF; CDR3 DNA: TGTGCTAGTGGTTTGTATCGCGACAGGGGAGTATCCTACGAGCAGTACTTC
V gene: TRBV4-1; J gene: TRBJ1-1; D gene: -; clone size: -; CDR3 protein: CASSQTGPGSEAFF; CDR3 DNA: TGCGCCAGCAGCCAAACGGGACCGGGGTCTGAAGCTTTCTTT
V gene: TRBV28; J gene: TRBJ2-1; D gene: -; clone size: -; CDR3 protein: CASYQRRPYNEQFF; CDR3 DNA: TGTGCCAGCTATCAGCGGCGTCCCTACAATGAGCAGTTCTTC
V gene: TRBV7-2; J gene: TRBJ2-1; D gene: -; clone size: -; CDR3 protein: CASSLGGRVSEQFF; CDR3 DNA: TGTGCCAGCAGCTTAGGGGGGCGGGTGTCTGAGCAGTTCTTC